This T cell receptor beta chain was sequenced for a study of Ad26.COV2.S vaccination and SARS-CoV-2 variants. TCRdb's table, derived via immunoSEQ multiplex PCR, lists solely in-frame clones and lacks some. The sample contains more than 300,000 clones, approximately 86% of which appear only once. This clone was recorded once. With 2 bases removed from V and 3 bases from J, the gap between germline ends came to 13 bases. Per germline, CDR1 SGHTA and CDR2 FQGNSA. CDR3 length: 15 amino acids. Treatment indicated: roughly 19 received Ad26.COV2.S at low or high dose, single or two shots; about 5 received placebo; per-sample allocation not given. Collection of the samples took place on day 63 after the first injection of vaccine or placebo.

The clonotype comes from a person between 18 and 65 years old who received the Ad26.COV2.S COVID-19 vaccine or a placebo. The genes are TRBV7-2 and TRBJ2-5; tentatively, D is TRBD1 (6 bases). The source was peripheral blood, collected in a trial of Ad26.COV2.S vaccine versus placebo. The CDR3 sequence: CASSLFGYREETQYF. In DNA form, the CDR3 reads TGTGCCAGCAGCTTATTCGGCTACAGGGAAGAGACCCAGTACTTC. Full variable domain (outside the CDR3, taken from reference TRBV7-2 and TRBJ2-5): GAGVSQSPSNKVTEKGKDVELRCDPISGHTALYWYRQSLGQGLEFLIYFQGNSAPDKSGLPSDRFSAERTGGSVSTLTIQRTQQEDSAVYLCASSLFGYREETQYFGPGTRLLVL.